The clone carrying this T cell receptor (beta chain) was seen many times. What it binds is not known. These data come from a study of response to subunit inactivated influenza vaccine. The study, taken as a whole, reports: The authors proposed limited new T cell recruitment per seasonal influenza vaccination.

V lost 7 bases, J lost 7 bases, and 13 bases lay in between. CDR1 is MDHEN, CDR2 SYDVKM, per germline. The CDR3 loop spans 12 amino acids. TCRdb re-derived calls from the RT-PCR reads in MiXCR, one entry per CDR3 protein. This table has over 150,000 distinct CDR3 sequences, around a tenth appearing once. The chain has TRBV28 and TRBJ1-2, with D possibly TRBD1 on 5 matching bases. The clonotype was recovered from a middle-aged man who received an inactivated influenza vaccine. Source: non-naive T cells sorted from PBMCs, taken on the day of vaccination. The CDR3 spells CASTQGWAGYTF. CDR3 nucleotides: TGTGCCAGCACTCAGGGATGGGCTGGCTACACCTTC.